This TCR beta chain stems from a study of blood T cell repertoires in COVID-19. In the study overall: Collection of acute and convalescent COVID-19 samples took place in the United States, Italy and Spain. PBMCs, B-cell-depleted T cells, or T cells were the source of the cDNA or gDNA that made up the material.

Per the authors' pipeline: Nucleated cell counts were estimated from reference gene primer amplification. The repertoire was sequenced with immunoSEQ multiplex PCR; TCRdb's copy has only in-frame clones and lacks some. V and J calls and clone size follow that table, whereas D and trimming were derived from the DNA. The sample holds 58,000 or so clones, roughly nine tenths seen once. Germline values: CDR1 SGHRS, CDR2 YFSETQ. The J segment lost 3 bases and the V segment lost 0 bases, leaving 5 bases of the junction unmatched. CDR3 size: 15 residues. The chain carries TRBV5-1 and TRBJ2-5, with 7 bases fitting TRBD1. This TCR was recovered from a woman in her 70s with active COVID-19. The sequenced material came from peripheral blood. DNA of the CDR3: TGCGCCAGCAGCTTGGAGCCCGGGACAGAAGAGACCCAGTACTTC. Residues: CASSLEPGTEETQYF.